The 9 T cell receptor beta chains reported below all come from one sample, sequenced in a study of blood T cell repertoires in COVID-19. Sequencing used immunoSEQ multiplex PCR; TCRdb keeps in-frame clones, though not all of them. The sample holds a few hundred thousand clones, about 90% seen once. Sequencing used PBMCs or T cells enriched from blood (not recorded which). Receptors were obtained from a woman aged 45-65 years who had been exposed to COVID-19.

The genes are TRBV7-2 and TRBJ1-5, with 9 bases lining up with TRBD1. The germline CDR1 and CDR2 sequences are SGHTA and FQGNSA. The J segment lost 6 bases and the V segment lost 2 bases, leaving 5 bases of the junction unmatched. The CDR3 extends over 15 amino acids. CDR3 DNA sequence: TGTGCCAGCAGCTTATCCGGGACAGGGAGTCAGCCCCAGCATTTT. This translates into CASSLSGTGSQPQHF.

V and J are TRBV9 and TRBJ1-5, with 11 bases that match TRBD1. The germline V gene encodes CDR1 SGDLS and CDR2 YYNGEE. The CDR3 is 15 amino acids. The J segment lost 6 bases and the V segment lost 4 bases, leaving 6 bases of the junction unmatched. Written as DNA, the CDR3 is TGTGCCAGCAGCCCGGATGGACAGGGGGCTCAGCCCCAGCATTTT. It yields the protein CASSPDGQGAQPQHF.

The rearrangement joins TRBV7-9 to TRBJ2-2; TRBD1 might be the D (6 bases). In germline, CDR1 is SEHNR, CDR2 FQNEAQ (reference sequence). The CDR3 spans 16 residues. Trimming took off 2 bases at V and 3 bases at J, with 13 bases between the two ends. CDR3 nucleotides: TGTGCCAGCAGCTTACCCGGCAGGGGATACACCGGGGAGCTGTTTTTT. This gives the protein CASSLPGRGYTGELFF. The complete variable domain, with remaining parts taken from reference TRBV7-9 and TRBJ2-2, reads DTGVSQNPRHKITKRGQNVTFRCDPISEHNRLYWYRQTLGQGPEFLTYFQNEAQLEKSRLLSDRFSAERPKGSFSTLEIQRTEQGDSAMYLCASSLPGRGYTGELFFGEGSRLTVL.

The chain carries TRBV4-1 and TRBJ2-3; weak D call: TRBD1 (5 bases). The CDR3 is made up of 16 amino acids. The V gene's germline CDR1 is MGHRA and CDR2 YSYEKL. Trimming took off 3 bases at V and 2 bases at J, with 15 bases between the two ends. The DNA of the CDR3 is TGCGCCAGCAGCCACCTATCCCAGGGATCCACAGATACGCAGTATTTT. Translation: CASSHLSQGSTDTQYF.

This clone was seen just once. The genes are TRBV5-6 and TRBJ1-6, with TRBD1 identical over 11 bases. CDR3 length: 14 residues. Per the germline V gene, CDR1 is SGHDT and CDR2 is YYEEEE. V gave up 3 bases and J gave up 9 bases; unmatched junction bases: 2. As DNA, the CDR3 is TGTGCCAGCAGCTCCGGGACAGGGGGTTCACCCCTCCACTTT. Protein: CASSSGTGGSPLHF. Combining the CDR3 with reference TRBV5-6 and TRBJ1-6 gives the whole variable domain DAGVTQSPTHLIKTRGQQVTLRCSPKSGHDTVSWYQQALGQGPQFIFQYYEEEERQRGNFPDRFSGHQFPNYSSELNVNALLLGDSALYLCASSSGTGGSPLHFGNGTRLTVT.

V is TRBV28 and J is TRBJ1-1; unclear D gene. The CDR3 covers 12 residues. Germline V CDR1 and CDR2: MDHEN, SYDVKM. The V and J ends lost 3 bases and 3 bases respectively, with 5 bases between them. As DNA, the CDR3 is TGTGCCAGCAGTTTTGTAGACACTGAAGCTTTCTTT. Translating gives CASSFVDTEAFF.

The chain employs TRBV18 and TRBJ1-5, with TRBD1 matching 8 bases. Trimming took 5 bases from V and 0 from J; bases not matched to a gene: 3. CDR1 is KGHSH and CDR2 is LQKENI in the germline V gene. The length of the CDR3 is 15 residues. The CDR3 loop is CASSEDRVSNQPQHF. Written as DNA, the CDR3 is TGTGCCAGCTCAGAGGACAGGGTTAGCAATCAGCCCCAGCATTTT.

The chain has TRBV5-6 and TRBJ2-5, with TRBD2 identical over 8 bases. Trimming removed 4 bases from V and 2 bases from J; junction bases left unmatched: 13. The CDR3 sequence is 17 residues long. The germline CDR1 and CDR2 sequences are SGHDT and YYEEEE. DNA of the CDR3: TGTGCCAGCAGCGATTGGGAGCGAGCGGGGGAGCAAGAGACCCAGTACTTC. This translates into CASSDWERAGEQETQYF.

The chain carries TRBV13 and TRBJ2-5; TRBD2 aligns across 9 bases. Per germline, CDR1 PRHDT and CDR2 FYEKMQ (reference sequence). V gave up 5 bases and J gave up 0 bases; unmatched junction bases: 10. There are 17 residues in the CDR3. The CDR3 protein is CASSPQISGGYQETQYF. The CDR3, as DNA: TGTGCCAGCAGCCCACAAATCAGCGGGGGGTACCAAGAGACCCAGTACTTC.